A selection of T cell receptor beta chains follows, all from one sample in a study of cytomegalovirus exposure and HLA in healthy donors. The table came from immunoSEQ multiplex PCR; TCRdb's copy has only in-frame clones and leaves some out. Among about 110,000 clones listed, over 70% were seen once. Sequenced material: PBMCs. These TCRs come from a man aged 25-40 years in good health and CMV-seronegative. The CDR3 runs from the conserved cysteine through the conserved F or W. The D gene is left open where the match is weak. Clone size is shown for a subset of rows, as once, few, many or a class of expanded clone.

j_call | d_call | v_call | clone_size | cdr3_aa | cdr3_nt
TRBJ2-2 | . | TRBV2 | . | CARTATNTGELFF | TGTGCCAGGACAGCTACGAACACCGGGGAGCTGTTTTTT
TRBJ1-3 | . | TRBV30 | once | CAWSVQISGNTIYF | TGTGCCTGGAGTGTACAAATCTCTGGAAACACCATATATTTT
TRBJ2-3 | . | TRBV4-1 | . | CASSGGAVSSTDTQYF | TGCGCCAGCAGCGGAGGAGCAGTTTCTAGCACAGATACGCAGTATTTT
TRBJ1-5 | . | TRBV4-1 | . | CASSRAGLQPQHF | TGCGCCAGCAGCCGGGCAGGGCTTCAGCCCCAGCATTTT
TRBJ2-7 | . | TRBV13 | few | CASSLGRYEQYF | TGTGCCAGCAGCTTAGGCCGTTACGAGCAGTACTTC
TRBJ1-1 | TRBD1 | TRBV7-3 | . | CASSLRAGTGGARVF | TGTGCCAGCAGCTTAAGGGCCGGGACAGGGGGCGCCCGGGTCTTT
TRBJ2-7 | . | TRBV4-1 | . | CASSQEASYEQYF | TGCGCCAGCAGCCAGGAGGCCTCCTACGAGCAGTACTTC
TRBJ2-1 | TRBD2 | TRBV5-1 | . | CASSMTSGGSYNEQFF | TGCGCCAGCAGCATGACTAGCGGGGGATCCTACAATGAGCAGTTCTTC
TRBJ1-1 | . | TRBV5-4 | . | CASSRETILRTAPVKAFF | TGTGCCAGCAGCCGAGAAACTATACTTAGGACAGCCCCCGTTAAAGCTTTCTTT
TRBJ2-3 | . | TRBV14 | . | CASSQARGGDTQYF | TGTGCCAGCAGCCAAGCCCGCGGCGGGGATACGCAGTATTTT
TRBJ2-7 | TRBD1 | TRBV4-2 | . | CASSQVGQGGYEQYF | TGTGCCAGCAGCCAAGTTGGACAGGGGGGCTACGAGCAGTACTTC
TRBJ1-5 | . | TRBV2 | . | CASRRQEARAPQHF | TGTGCCAGCCGTCGACAGGAGGCCCGTGCGCCCCAGCATTTT
TRBJ2-5 | TRBD2 | TRBV5-6 | . | CASSIYSGGEKTQYF | TGTGCCAGCAGCATCTATAGCGGGGGGGAAAAGACCCAGTACTTC
TRBJ2-7 | TRBD2 | TRBV7-9 | . | CASSPGTTGEQYF | TGTGCCAGCAGCCCCGGGACTACCGGCGAGCAGTACTTC
TRBJ2-5 | TRBD2 | TRBV10-2 | . | CASSDRLAGGQETQYF | TGCGCCAGCAGTGATAGACTAGCGGGGGGCCAAGAGACCCAGTACTTC
TRBJ2-1 | . | TRBV6-5 | few | CASSRGFSYNEQFF | TGTGCCAGCAGCAGGGGATTTTCCTACAATGAGCAGTTCTTC
TRBJ2-5 | . | TRBV19 | . | CASSIGGNQETQYF | TGTGCCAGTAGTATCGGGGGAAACCAAGAGACCCAGTACTTC
TRBJ2-7 | TRBD2 | TRBV27 | . | CASRPLAGGSYEQYF | TGTGCCAGCAGGCCGTTAGCGGGAGGGTCCTACGAGCAGTACTTC
TRBJ1-5 | . | TRBV2 | . | CASTNDRPQPQHF | TGTGCCAGCACCAATGACAGGCCTCAGCCCCAGCATTTT
TRBJ1-2 | TRBD1 | TRBV5-6 | . | CASSWGDRDGYGYTF | TGTGCCAGCAGCTGGGGTGACAGGGACGGCTATGGCTACACCTTC
TRBJ1-5 | . | TRBV4-1 | . | CASSHLRCQPQHF | TGCGCCAGCAGCCACCTCAGGTGTCAGCCCCAGCATTTT
TRBJ2-2 | . | TRBV5-1 | once | CASSSPLDTGELFF | TGCGCCAGCAGCTCCCCCCTAGATACGGGGGAGCTGTTTTTT
TRBJ2-5 | TRBD2 | TRBV2 | . | CASKTSRGLAGWETQYF | TGTGCCAGCAAAACGAGCAGAGGACTAGCGGGTTGGGAGACCCAGTACTTC
TRBJ1-1 | . | TRBV13 | . | CASSLGWALNTEAFF | TGTGCCAGCAGCCTAGGGTGGGCTTTAAACACTGAAGCTTTCTTT
TRBJ1-2 | . | TRBV5-3 | . | CAYYWDSRPNYGYTF | TGTGCGTATTACTGGGACTCGAGGCCCAACTATGGCTACACCTTC
TRBJ1-1 | . | TRBV2 | . | CASIFGQRGSTEAFF | TGTGCCAGCATTTTCGGACAGCGAGGTAGCACTGAAGCTTTCTTT
TRBJ2-1 | TRBD2 | TRBV5-1 | . | CASSLPSGGSYNEQFF | TGCGCCAGCAGCTTGCCTAGCGGGGGTTCCTACAATGAGCAGTTCTTC
TRBJ2-2 | . | TRBV30 | . | CAWEPLREGGELFF | TGTGCCTGGGAACCCCTCCGGGAAGGCGGGGAGCTGTTTTTT
TRBJ2-1 | TRBD2 | TRBV10-1 | once | CASSLTSGSLVNEQFF | TGCGCCAGCAGTTTGACTAGCGGGAGTTTGGTGAATGAGCAGTTCTTC
TRBJ1-1 | . | TRBV28 | once | CASSPTQGRKKAEAFF | TGTGCCAGCAGTCCTACTCAGGGCAGGAAGAAGGCTGAAGCTTTCTTT
TRBJ2-5 | TRBD2 | TRBV5-6 | . | CASSFGTSGGANF | TGTGCCAGCAGCTTTGGGACTAGCGGGGGGGCCAACTTC
TRBJ2-1 | TRBD2 | TRBV5-3 | once | CARSDGTSGSYNEQFF | TGTGCCAGAAGCGACGGGACTAGCGGGTCCTACAATGAGCAGTTCTTC
TRBJ2-3 | TRBD2 | TRBV30 | . | CAGGLAGVADTQYF | TGTGCCGGGGGACTAGCGGGAGTAGCAGATACGCAGTATTTT
TRBJ2-5 | . | TRBV28 | . | CASREGSETQYF | TGTGCCAGCAGAGAGGGTTCAGAGACCCAGTACTTC
TRBJ1-5 | . | TRBV6-5 | . | CASSRDYSNQPQHF | TGTGCCAGCAGCCGTGACTATAGCAATCAGCCCCAGCATTTT
TRBJ2-1 | TRBD1 | TRBV7-8 | . | CASTRTGGSYEQFF | TGTGCCAGCACTCGGACAGGGGGTAGTTATGAGCAGTTCTTC
TRBJ2-1 | . | TRBV19 | . | CASEAHNEQFF | TGTGCCAGTGAAGCTCACAATGAGCAGTTCTTC
TRBJ2-7 | . | TRBV7-2 | . | CASSLAGAYEQYF | TGTGCCAGCAGCCTCGCGGGTGCCTACGAGCAGTACTTC
TRBJ2-7 | . | TRBV7-2 | once | CASSLSLGAEQYF | TGTGCCAGCAGCTTATCGTTAGGGGCCGAGCAGTACTTC
TRBJ1-2 | . | TRBV5-4 | . | CASSLRAGNNYGYTF | TGTGCCAGCAGCTTGCGCGCAGGCAATAACTATGGCTACACCTTC
TRBJ1-5 | TRBD1 | TRBV29-1 | . | CSVIGGANQPQHF | TGCAGCGTTATAGGGGGCGCAAATCAGCCCCAGCATTTT
TRBJ2-1 | TRBD2 | TRBV30 | few | CAWGFGEGLYNEQFF | TGTGCCTGGGGGTTCGGGGAGGGGCTTTACAATGAGCAGTTCTTC